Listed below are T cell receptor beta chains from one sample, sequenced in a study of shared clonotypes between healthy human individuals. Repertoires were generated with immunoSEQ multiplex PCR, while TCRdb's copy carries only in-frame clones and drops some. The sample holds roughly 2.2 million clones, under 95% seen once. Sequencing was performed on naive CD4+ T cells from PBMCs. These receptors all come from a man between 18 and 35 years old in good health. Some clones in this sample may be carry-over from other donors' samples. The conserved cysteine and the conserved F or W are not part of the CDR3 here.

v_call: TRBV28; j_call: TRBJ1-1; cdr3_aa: ASSPRTRGTEAF
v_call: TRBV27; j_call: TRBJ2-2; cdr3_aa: AVAGAGGLNTGELF
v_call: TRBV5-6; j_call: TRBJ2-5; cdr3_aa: ASSLSGLKETQY
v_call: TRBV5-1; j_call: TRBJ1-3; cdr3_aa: ASSLAVAGTGNTIY
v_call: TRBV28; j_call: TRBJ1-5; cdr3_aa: ASSYVGAGIQPQH
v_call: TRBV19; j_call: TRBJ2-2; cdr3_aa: ASSQTGGRTGELF
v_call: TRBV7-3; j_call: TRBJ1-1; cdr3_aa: ASSLTSMNTEAF
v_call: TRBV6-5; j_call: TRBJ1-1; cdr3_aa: ASSYSLGQGNTEAF
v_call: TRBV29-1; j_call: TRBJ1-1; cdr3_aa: SGNGDRETEAF
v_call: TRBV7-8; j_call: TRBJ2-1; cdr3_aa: ASSVLDRGSYNEQF
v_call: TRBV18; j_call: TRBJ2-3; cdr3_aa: ASSPIHGQGATDTQY
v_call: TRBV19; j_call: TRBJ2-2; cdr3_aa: ASTPWGSPENTGELF
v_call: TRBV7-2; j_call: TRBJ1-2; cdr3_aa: ASSFLGRVNYGYT
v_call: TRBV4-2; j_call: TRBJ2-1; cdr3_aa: ASSQVRDRLSYNEQF
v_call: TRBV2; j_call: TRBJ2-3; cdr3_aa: ASSLVTGRSTDTQY
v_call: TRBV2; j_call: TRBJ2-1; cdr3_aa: ASRSQPRTYNEQF
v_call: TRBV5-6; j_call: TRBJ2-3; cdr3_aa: ASSSTSGAIDTQY
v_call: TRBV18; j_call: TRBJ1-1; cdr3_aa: ASSPDRVNTEAF
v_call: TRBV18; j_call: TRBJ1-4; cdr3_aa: ASSPPHSGPNEKLF
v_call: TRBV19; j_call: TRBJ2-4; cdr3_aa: ASSLGRDLAKNIQY
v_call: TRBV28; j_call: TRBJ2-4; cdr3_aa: ASSPSTGGSYIQY
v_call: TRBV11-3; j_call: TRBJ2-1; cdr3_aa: ASSLDSGRLYNEQF
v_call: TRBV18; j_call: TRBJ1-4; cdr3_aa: ASSPSTTGWDEKLF
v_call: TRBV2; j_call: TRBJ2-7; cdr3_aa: ASSEARVGYEQY
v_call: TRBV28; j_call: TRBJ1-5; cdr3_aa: ASSNLRVSGNQPQH
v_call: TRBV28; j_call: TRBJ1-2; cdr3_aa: ASSLGGFNYGYT
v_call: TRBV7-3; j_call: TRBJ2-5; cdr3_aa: ASSQGAKETQY
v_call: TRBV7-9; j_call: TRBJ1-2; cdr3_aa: ASIDRGAGYT
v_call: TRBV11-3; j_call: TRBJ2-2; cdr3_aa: ASSLGGTNTGELF
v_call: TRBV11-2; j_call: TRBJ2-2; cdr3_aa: ASSTLVVSGELF
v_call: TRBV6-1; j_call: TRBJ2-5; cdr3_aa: ASSERVGSPRRVETQY
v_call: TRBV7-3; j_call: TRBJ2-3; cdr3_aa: ASSLRGERADTQY
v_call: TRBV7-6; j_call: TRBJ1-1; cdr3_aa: ASSSGRNTEAF
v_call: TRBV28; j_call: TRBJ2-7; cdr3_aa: ASRGPPPAYEQY
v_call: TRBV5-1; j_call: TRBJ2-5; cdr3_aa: ASSARQRSQETQY
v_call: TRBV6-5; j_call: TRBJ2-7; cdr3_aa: ASSREMGEQY